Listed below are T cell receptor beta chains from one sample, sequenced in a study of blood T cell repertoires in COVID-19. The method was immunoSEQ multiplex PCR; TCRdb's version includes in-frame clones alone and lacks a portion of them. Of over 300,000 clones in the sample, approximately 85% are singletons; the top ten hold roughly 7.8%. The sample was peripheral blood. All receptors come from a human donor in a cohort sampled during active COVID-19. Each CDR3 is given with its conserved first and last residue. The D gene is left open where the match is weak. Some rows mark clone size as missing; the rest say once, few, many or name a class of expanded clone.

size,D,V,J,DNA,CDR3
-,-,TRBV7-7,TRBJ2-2,TGTGCCAGCAGTTCAACCGGGGAGCTGTTTTTT,CASSSTGELFF
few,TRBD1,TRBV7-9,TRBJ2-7,TGTGCCAGCAGCCGGGGACAGTCGGATTATTCCGAGCAGTACTTC,CASSRGQSDYSEQYF
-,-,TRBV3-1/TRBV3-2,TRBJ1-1,TGTGCCAGCAGCCAGGGCCAGATGAACACTGAAGCTTTCTTT,CASSQGQMNTEAFF
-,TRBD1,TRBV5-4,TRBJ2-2,TGTGCCAGCAGTTTCCGGGACAGGGACACCGGGGAGCTGTTTTTT,CASSFRDRDTGELFF
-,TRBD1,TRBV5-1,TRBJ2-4,TGCGCCAGCAGCTTGCCGGGGACAGGGTTGGACATTCAGTACTTC,CASSLPGTGLDIQYF
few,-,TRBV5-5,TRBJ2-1,TGTGCCAGCAGCTTCGGGAATGAGCAGTTCTTC,CASSFGNEQFF
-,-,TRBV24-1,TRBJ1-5,TGTGCCAGTCTATATAGCAATCAGCCCCAGCATTTT,CASLYSNQPQHF
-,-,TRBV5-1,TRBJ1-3,TGCGCCAGCAGCTTTTCTTTTCGGCAGGGCTCTGGAAACACCATATATTTT,CASSFSFRQGSGNTIYF
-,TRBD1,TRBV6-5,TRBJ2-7,TGTGCCAGCAGACGAGGGACAGGGAGCTCCTACGAGCAGTACTTC,CASRRGTGSSYEQYF
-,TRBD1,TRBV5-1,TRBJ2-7,TGCGCCAGCAGCTTGTCCCGGCAGGGGGCCTACGAGCAGTACTTC,CASSLSRQGAYEQYF
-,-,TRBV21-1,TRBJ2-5,TGTGCCACTCAACAGGGAGAAGAGACCCAGTACTTC,CATQQGEETQYF
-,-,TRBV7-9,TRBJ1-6,TGTGCCAGCAGCTTCGGTGCAGGGCCGAATTCACCCCTCCACTTT,CASSFGAGPNSPLHF
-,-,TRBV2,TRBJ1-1,TGTGCCACGACCCCGGGCTACAGGGAAGCTTTCTTT,CATTPGYREAFF
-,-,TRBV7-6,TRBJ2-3,TGTGCCAGCAGCTTCACAACTAGAACAGATACGCAGTATTTT,CASSFTTRTDTQYF
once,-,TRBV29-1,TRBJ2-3,TGCAGCGTTGAACCATCCGGGAACACAGATACGCAGTATTTT,CSVEPSGNTDTQYF
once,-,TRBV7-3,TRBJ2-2,TGTGCCAGCAGCTTAAATCAGGGGACCGGGGAGCTGTTTTTT,CASSLNQGTGELFF
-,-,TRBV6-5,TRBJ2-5,TGTGCCAGCAGCTACAGGGGAGGGGAGACCCAGTACTTC,CASSYRGGETQYF
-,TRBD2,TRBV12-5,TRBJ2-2,TGTGCTAGTGGTTTGGCCCCGAAGCACGGGGGGGCCGCCGGGGAGCTGTTTTTT,CASGLAPKHGGAAGELFF
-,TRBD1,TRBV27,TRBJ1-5,TGTGCCAGCAGTCCCATCCGAGGGGGCAAGCAGCCCCAGCATTTT,CASSPIRGGKQPQHF
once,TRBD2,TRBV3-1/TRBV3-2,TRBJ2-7,TGTGCCAGCAGCCAAGTGCTGGGGACTAGCGGGGGCCTGGACGACGAGCAGTACTTC,CASSQVLGTSGGLDDEQYF
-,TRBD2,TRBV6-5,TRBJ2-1,TGTGCCAGCAGCCCACTAGCGGGGGGCAGCAATGAGCAGTTCTTC,CASSPLAGGSNEQFF
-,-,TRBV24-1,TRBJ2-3,TGTGCCACCAGGGACGGGGGCACAGATACGCAGTATTTT,CATRDGGTDTQYF
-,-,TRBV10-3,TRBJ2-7,TGTGCCATCAGTGAGGAAGGGGAGGCCTACGAGCAGTACTTC,CAISEEGEAYEQYF
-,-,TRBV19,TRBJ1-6,TGTGCCAGTAGTACCAGGGGAAATAATTCACCCCTCCACTTT,CASSTRGNNSPLHF
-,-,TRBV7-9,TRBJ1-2,TGTGCCAGCAGCCTCTGGGCAGAATTCTATGGTCGCTACACCTTC,CASSLWAEFYGRYTF
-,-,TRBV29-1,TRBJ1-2,TGCAGCGTTGACAGGGGCACAAACTATGGCTACACCTTC,CSVDRGTNYGYTF
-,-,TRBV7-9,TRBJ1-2,TGTGCCAGCAGACTCGCAGGTTCCACTAACTATGGCTACACCTTC,CASRLAGSTNYGYTF